This paragraph reports one TCR beta chain. Its antigen is undetermined. Germline V lookup: CDR1 MGHDK, CDR2 SYGVNS. The CDR3 extends over 14 amino acids. V lost 5 bases and J lost 1; bases outside the gene matches: 4. The record originates from a study of identical twins. General observations from the study: Its conclusions, products of cross-sectional statistical analysis, did not come from following the same donors. Out-of-frame alpha sequences shared between twins exhibited an excess of low generation probability.

MiXCR, applied by TCRdb to the 5' RACE reads, yields one record per CDR3 protein. The table has more than 1.5 million distinct CDR3 sequences, more than 30% seen once. J is TRBJ1-1 and V is TRBV25-1; 7 nucleotides agree with TRBD1. The sample consisted of cord blood. The receptor was derived from a newborn girl in good health. The CDR3 region has the DNA TGTGCCAGCAGTCGGGACAGCCAGAACACTGAAGCTTTCTTT. The encoded protein is CASSRDSQNTEAFF.